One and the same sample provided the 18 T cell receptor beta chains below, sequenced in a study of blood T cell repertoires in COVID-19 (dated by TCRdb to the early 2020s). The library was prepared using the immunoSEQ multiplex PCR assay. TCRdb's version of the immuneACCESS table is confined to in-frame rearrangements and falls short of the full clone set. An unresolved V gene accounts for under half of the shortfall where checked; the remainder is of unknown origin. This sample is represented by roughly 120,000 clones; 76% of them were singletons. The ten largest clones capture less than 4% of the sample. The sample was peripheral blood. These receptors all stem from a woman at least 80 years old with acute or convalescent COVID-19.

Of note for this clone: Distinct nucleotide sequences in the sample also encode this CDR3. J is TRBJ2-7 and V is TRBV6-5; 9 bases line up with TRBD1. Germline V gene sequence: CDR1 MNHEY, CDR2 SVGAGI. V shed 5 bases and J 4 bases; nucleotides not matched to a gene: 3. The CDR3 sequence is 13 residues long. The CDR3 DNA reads TGTGCCAGCAGTCAGGACAGGGGATACGAGCAGTACTTC. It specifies CASSQDRGYEQYF.

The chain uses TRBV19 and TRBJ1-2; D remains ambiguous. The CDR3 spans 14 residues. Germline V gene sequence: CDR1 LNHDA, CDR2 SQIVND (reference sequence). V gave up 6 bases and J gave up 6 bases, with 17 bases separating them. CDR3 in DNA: TGTGCCAGTAGCACCGGGGTACCAACGGATGGCTACACCTTC. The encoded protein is CASSTGVPTDGYTF. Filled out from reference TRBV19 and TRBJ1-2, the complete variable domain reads DGGITQSPKYLFRKEGQNVTLSCEQNLNHDAMYWYRQDPGQGLRLIYYSQIVNDFQKGDIAEGYSVSREKKESFPLTVTSAQKNPTAFYLCASSTGVPTDGYTFGSGTRLTVV.

The CDR3 DNA reads TGTGCCAGCACTCGGGACAGGGGCGGGGAAAAACTGTTTTTT. Translation gives CASTRDRGGEKLFF. This chain uses TRBV2 with TRBJ1-4, with TRBD1 matching 10 bases. V lost 7 bases, J lost 8 bases, and 7 bases stayed unmatched. The CDR3 is 14 residues long. The germline V gene encodes CDR1 SNHLY and CDR2 FYNNEI.

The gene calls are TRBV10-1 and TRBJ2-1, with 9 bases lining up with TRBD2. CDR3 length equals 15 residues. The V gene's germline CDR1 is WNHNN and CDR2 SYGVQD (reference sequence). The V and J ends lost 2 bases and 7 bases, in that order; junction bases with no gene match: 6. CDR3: CASSEAGGPANEQFF. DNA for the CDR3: TGCGCCAGCAGTGAGGCGGGGGGGCCGGCGAATGAGCAGTTCTTC.

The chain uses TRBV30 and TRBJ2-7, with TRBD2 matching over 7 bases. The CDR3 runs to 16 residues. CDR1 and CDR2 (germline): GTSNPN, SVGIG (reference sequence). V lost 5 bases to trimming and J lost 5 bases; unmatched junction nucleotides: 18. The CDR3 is CAWRSSTRGGTNEQYF. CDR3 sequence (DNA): TGTGCCTGGCGATCCTCAACTCGGGGAGGGACCAACGAGCAGTACTTC.

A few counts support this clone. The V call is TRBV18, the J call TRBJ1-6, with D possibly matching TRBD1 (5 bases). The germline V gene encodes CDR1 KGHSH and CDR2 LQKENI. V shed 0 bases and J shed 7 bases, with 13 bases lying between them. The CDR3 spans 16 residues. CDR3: CASSPPATGQNSPLHF. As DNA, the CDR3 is TGTGCCAGCTCACCACCAGCCACAGGTCAGAATTCACCCCTCCACTTT.

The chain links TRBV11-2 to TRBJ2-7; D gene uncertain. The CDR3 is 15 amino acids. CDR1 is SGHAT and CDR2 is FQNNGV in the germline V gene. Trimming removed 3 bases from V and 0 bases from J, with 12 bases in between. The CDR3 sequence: CASSLGGSSSYEQYF. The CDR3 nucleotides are TGTGCCAGCAGCTTGGGTGGGTCTAGCTCCTACGAGCAGTACTTC.

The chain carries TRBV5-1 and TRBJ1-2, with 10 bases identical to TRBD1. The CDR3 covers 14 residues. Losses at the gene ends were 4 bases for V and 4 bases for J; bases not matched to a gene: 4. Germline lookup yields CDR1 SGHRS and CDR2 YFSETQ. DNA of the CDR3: TGCGCCAGCAGCGTGACAGGGGGCGGCTATGGCTACACCTTC. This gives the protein CASSVTGGGYGYTF.

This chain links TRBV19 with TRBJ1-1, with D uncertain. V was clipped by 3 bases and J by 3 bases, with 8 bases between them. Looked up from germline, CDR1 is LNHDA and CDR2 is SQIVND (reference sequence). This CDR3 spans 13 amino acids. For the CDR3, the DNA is TGTGCCAGTAGTATGGGAGGTTACACTGAAGCTTTCTTT. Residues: CASSMGGYTEAFF.

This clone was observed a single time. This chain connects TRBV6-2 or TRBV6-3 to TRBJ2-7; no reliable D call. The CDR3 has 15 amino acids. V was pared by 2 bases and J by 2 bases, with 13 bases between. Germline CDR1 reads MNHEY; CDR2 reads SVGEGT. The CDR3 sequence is CASSYVSGATYEQYF. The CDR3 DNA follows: TGTGCCAGCAGTTACGTCTCGGGTGCTACCTACGAGCAGTACTTC.

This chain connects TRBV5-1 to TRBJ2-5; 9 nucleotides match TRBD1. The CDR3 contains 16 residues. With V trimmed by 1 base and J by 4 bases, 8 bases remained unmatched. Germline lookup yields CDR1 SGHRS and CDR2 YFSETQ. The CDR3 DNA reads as TGCGCCAGCAGCTTGTGGGCCGGGACAGGGTTAGAGACCCAGTACTTC. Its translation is CASSLWAGTGLETQYF. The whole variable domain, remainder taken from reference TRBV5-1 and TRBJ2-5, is KAGVTQTPRYLIKTRGQQVTLSCSPISGHRSVSWYQQTPGQGLQFLFEYFSETQRNKGNFPGRFSGRQFSNSRSEMNVSTLELGDSALYLCASSLWAGTGLETQYFGPGTRLLVL.

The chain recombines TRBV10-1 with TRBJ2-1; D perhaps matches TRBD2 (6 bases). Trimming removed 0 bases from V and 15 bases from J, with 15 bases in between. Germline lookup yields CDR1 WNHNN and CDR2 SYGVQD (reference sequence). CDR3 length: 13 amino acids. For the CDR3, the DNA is TGCGCCAGCAGTGAGTCTCCTGGGGGGTTGCCGTTCTTC. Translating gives CASSESPGGLPFF.

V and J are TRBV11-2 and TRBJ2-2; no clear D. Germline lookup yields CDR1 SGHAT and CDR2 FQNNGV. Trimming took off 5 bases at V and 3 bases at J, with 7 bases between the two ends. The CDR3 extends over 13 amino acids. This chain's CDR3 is CASSSTDTGELFF. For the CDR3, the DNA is TGTGCCAGCAGCAGCACAGACACCGGGGAGCTGTTTTTT.

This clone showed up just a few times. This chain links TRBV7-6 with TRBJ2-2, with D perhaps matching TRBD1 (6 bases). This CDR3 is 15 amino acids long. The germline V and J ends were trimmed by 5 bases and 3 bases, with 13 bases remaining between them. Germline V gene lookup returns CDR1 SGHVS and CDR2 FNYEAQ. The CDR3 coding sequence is TGTGCCAGCAGCCCCGACAGGAGCTACACCGGGGAGCTGTTTTTT. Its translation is CASSPDRSYTGELFF.

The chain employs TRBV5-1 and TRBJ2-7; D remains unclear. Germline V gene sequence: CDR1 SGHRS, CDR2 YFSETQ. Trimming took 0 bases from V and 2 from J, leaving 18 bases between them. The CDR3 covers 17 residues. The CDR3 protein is CASSLVQDTNLPYEQYF. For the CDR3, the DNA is TGCGCCAGCAGCTTGGTGCAGGATACAAACCTTCCCTACGAGCAGTACTTC.

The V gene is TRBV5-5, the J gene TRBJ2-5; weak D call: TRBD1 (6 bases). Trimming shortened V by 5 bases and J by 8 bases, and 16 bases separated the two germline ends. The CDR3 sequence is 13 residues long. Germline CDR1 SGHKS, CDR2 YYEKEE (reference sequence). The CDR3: CASRSGTLGTQYF. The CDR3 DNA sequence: TGTGCCAGCAGATCCGGGACATTAGGCACCCAGTACTTC.

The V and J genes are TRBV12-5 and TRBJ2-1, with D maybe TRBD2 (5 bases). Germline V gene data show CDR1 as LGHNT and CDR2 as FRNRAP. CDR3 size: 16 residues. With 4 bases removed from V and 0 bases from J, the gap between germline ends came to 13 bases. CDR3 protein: CASGWGVVGSYNEQFF. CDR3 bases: TGTGCTAGTGGTTGGGGAGTTGTTGGCTCCTACAATGAGCAGTTCTTC.

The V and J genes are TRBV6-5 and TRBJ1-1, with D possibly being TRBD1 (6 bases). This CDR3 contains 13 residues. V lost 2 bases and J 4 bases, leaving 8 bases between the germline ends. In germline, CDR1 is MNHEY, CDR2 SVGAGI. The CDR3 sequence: CASSYGQSTEAFF. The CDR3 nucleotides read TGTGCCAGCAGTTACGGACAGAGCACTGAAGCTTTCTTT.